Included here is one T cell receptor beta chain sequence, with context. Random hexamers were used to reverse transcribe an amount of roughly 0.45 to 1 ug RNA. TCRdb used MiXCR to reprocess the immunoSEQ multiplex PCR reads, holding one entry per CDR3 protein. The data hold approximately 120,000 distinct CDR3 sequences, with around 94% observed a single time. These data come from a study of CD8 T cells in Susac syndrome. Germline lookup yields CDR1 SEHNR and CDR2 FQNEAQ (reference sequence). Germline trimming cut 7 bases from V and 4 bases from J; bases unmatched to any gene: 2. The CDR3 totals 12 residues.

The sequencing input was CD4+ T cells from PBMCs. The TCR comes from a human donor in good health. The chain combines TRBV7-9 with TRBJ1-2; 8 bases line up with TRBD1. Written as DNA, the CDR3 is TGTGCCAGCACGCAGGGGGCCTATGGCTACACCTTC. Residues: CASTQGAYGYTF.